This TCR beta chain emerged from a study of CD8+CD57+ T cells in acquired aplastic anemia. The study's findings and limits: No significant difference in CD8+ Simpson's diversity was found between patients and controls.

An expansion of CD8+CD57+ cells by flow cytometry had been shown in patients chosen for sequencing. Genomic DNA served as template for TCR beta VDJ and CDR3 profiling. TCRdb passed the reads through MiXCR, listing each CDR3 protein once. This table has under 350,000 distinct CDR3 sequences, roughly 59% appearing once. Trimming took off 1 base at V and 1 base at J, with 7 bases between the two ends. The CDR3 consists of 14 residues. Germline V gives CDR1 MGHDK, CDR2 SYGVNS. For this clonotype: The antigen is not known.

The chain carries TRBV25-1 and TRBJ1-1; the D is unclear. Source material: sorted CD4+, CD8+, or CD8+CD57+ T cells (not recorded which) from PBMCs. The source of this sequence is a human donor with aplastic anemia. CDR3 in DNA: TGTGCCAGCAGTGAATCGGGAAAGAACACTGAAGCTTTCTTT. Amino acids: CASSESGKNTEAFF.